Presented here are 2 T cell receptor beta chains from one specimen sequenced in a study of cytomegalovirus exposure and HLA in healthy donors. PCR used 60 Vbeta primers and 13 Jbeta primers. Profiled with immunoSEQ multiplex PCR; TCRdb holds only in-frame clones, not every one. The table shows some 87,000 clones, with 79% occurring only once. The sample comprised PBMCs. The receptors here all came from a man aged 25 to 40 in good health and CMV-seronegative.

The genes are TRBV29-1 and TRBJ1-5; D gene ambiguous. Germline V gene lookup returns CDR1 SQVTM and CDR2 ANQGSEA. V was trimmed by 4 bases and J by 0 bases, leaving 4 bases between them. The CDR3 consists of 12 residues. The chain's CDR3 is CSVGGSNQPQHF. CDR3 coding DNA: TGCAGCGTTGGAGGTAGCAATCAGCCCCAGCATTTT.

The J gene is TRBJ1-5, the V gene TRBV19, with 11 bases matching TRBD1. The CDR3 extends over 14 amino acids. Germline assignment: CDR1 LNHDA and CDR2 SQIVND (reference sequence). The V segment lost 5 bases and the J segment 7 bases; nucleotides outside the gene matches: 4. CDR3 sequence: CASSRTGGGQPQHF. In DNA form, the CDR3 reads TGTGCCAGTAGTCGGACAGGGGGCGGACAGCCCCAGCATTTT.